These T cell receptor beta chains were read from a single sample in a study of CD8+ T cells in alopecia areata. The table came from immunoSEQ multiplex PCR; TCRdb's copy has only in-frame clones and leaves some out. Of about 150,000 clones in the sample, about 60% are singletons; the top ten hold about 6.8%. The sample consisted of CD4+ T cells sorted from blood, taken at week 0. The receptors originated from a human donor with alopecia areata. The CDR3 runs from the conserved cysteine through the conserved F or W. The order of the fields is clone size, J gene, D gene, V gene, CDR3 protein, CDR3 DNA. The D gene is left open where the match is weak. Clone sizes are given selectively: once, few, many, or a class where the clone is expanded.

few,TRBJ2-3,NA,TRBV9,CASSVTESNPNF,TGTGCCAGCAGCGTCACGGAATCCAACCCGAATTTT
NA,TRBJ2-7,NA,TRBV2,CASSDPGTWYEQYF,TGTGCCAGCAGTGATCCCGGGACTTGGTACGAGCAGTACTTC
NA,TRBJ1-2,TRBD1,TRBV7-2,CASSFMQGADGYTF,TGTGCCAGCAGCTTCATGCAGGGGGCGGATGGCTACACCTTC
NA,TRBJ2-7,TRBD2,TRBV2,CASSETSGGPYEQYF,TGTGCCAGCAGTGAGACTAGCGGGGGTCCCTACGAGCAGTACTTC
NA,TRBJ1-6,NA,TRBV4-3,CASSQVGRAQNSPLHF,TGCGCCAGCAGCCAAGTTGGCAGGGCCCAGAATTCACCCCTCCACTTT
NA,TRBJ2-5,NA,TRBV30,CAWSNGVSETQYF,TGTGCCTGGAGTAATGGAGTATCGGAGACCCAGTACTTC
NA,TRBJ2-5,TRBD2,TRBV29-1,CSVELLAGKGETQYF,TGCAGCGTTGAACTTCTAGCGGGGAAGGGAGAGACCCAGTACTTC
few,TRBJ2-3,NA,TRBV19,CASKGGLYTDTQYF,TGTGCCAGTAAGGGAGGACTTTACACAGATACGCAGTATTTT
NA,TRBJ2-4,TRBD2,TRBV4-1,CASSQFAGTSAKYF,TGCGCCAGCAGCCAATTTGCCGGGACTAGCGCTAAGTACTTC
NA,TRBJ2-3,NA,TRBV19,CASSIVEGVTDTQYF,TGTGCCAGTAGTATAGTTGAGGGGGTGACAGATACGCAGTATTTT
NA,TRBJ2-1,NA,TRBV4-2,CASSQGQSEWQFF,TGTGCCAGCAGCCAGGGACAATCTGAATGGCAGTTCTTC
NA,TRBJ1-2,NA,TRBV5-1,CASSLGQAFNYGYTF,TGCGCCAGCAGCTTGGGGCAAGCCTTTAACTATGGCTACACCTTC
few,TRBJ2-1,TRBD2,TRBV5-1,CASSLVAGSYNEQFF,TGCGCCAGCAGCTTGGTAGCGGGGTCCTACAATGAGCAGTTCTTC
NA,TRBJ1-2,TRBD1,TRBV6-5,CASSYSDRGSGYTF,TGTGCCAGCAGTTACTCCGACAGGGGGTCTGGCTACACCTTC
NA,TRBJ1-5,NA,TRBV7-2,CASSLQGNNQPQHF,TGTGCCAGCAGCTTACAAGGGAACAATCAGCCCCAGCATTTT
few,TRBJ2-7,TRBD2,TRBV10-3,CAISTLLAGVSYEQYF,TGTGCCATCAGTACACTTCTAGCGGGGGTGTCCTACGAGCAGTACTTC
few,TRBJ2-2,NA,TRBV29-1,CSVAREPTGELFF,TGCAGCGTTGCCCGGGAGCCCACCGGGGAGCTGTTTTTT
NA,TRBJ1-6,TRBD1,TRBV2,CASRGQSLASPLHF,TGTGCCAGCAGGGGACAGAGCCTTGCTTCACCCCTCCACTTT
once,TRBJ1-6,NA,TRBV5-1,CASSFSTQGSPLHF,TGCGCCAGCAGCTTTTCCACCCAGGGTTCACCCCTCCACTTT
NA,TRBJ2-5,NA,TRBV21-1,CASSKGETQYF,TGTGCCAGCAGCAAAGGGGAGACCCAGTACTTC
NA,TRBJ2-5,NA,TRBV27,CASSFGRGETQYF,TGTGCCAGCAGTTTTGGAAGGGGTGAGACCCAGTACTTC
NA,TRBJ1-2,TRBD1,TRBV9,CASSVGWGQGSHGYTF,TGTGCCAGCAGCGTAGGGTGGGGACAGGGGTCCCATGGCTACACCTTC
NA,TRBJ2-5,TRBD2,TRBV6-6,CASRSGGRETQYF,TGTGCCAGCAGAAGCGGGGGGCGGGAGACCCAGTACTTC
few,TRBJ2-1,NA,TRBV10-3,CAIMRGDGYNEQFF,TGTGCCATCATGAGGGGGGACGGCTACAATGAGCAGTTCTTC
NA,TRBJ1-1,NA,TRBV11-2,CASNPPGANTEEAFF,TGTGCCAGCAACCCGCCAGGAGCCAACACTGAAGAAGCTTTCTTT
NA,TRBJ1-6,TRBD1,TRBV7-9,CASSRPTGIDHSPLHF,TGTGCCAGCAGCCGACCGACAGGGATCGATCATTCACCCCTCCACTTT
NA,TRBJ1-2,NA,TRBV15,CATSRDGGYTF,TGTGCCACCAGCAGAGACGGGGGCTACACCTTC
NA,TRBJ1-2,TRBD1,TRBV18,CASSPGTEYGYTF,TGTGCCAGCTCACCAGGGACAGAGTATGGCTACACCTTC
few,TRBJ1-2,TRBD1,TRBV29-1,CSVGTGVGYGYTF,TGCAGCGTTGGGACAGGAGTCGGCTATGGCTACACCTTC
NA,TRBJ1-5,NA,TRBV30,CAWTRQYNQPQHF,TGTGCCTGGACACGGCAGTATAATCAGCCCCAGCATTTT
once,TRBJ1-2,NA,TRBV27,CASRTDTNYGYTF,TGTGCCAGCAGGACGGATACTAACTATGGCTACACCTTC
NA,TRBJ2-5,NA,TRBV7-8,CASSSVWPWETQYF,TGTGCCAGCAGCTCCGTCTGGCCGTGGGAGACCCAGTACTTC
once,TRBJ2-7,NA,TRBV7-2,CASSKRDRDQQYF,TGTGCCAGCAGCAAACGCGACAGAGATCAGCAGTACTTC
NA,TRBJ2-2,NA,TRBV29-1,CSSLGGGLDGTGELFF,TGCAGCTCCCTCGGGGGCGGTCTAGACGGAACCGGGGAGCTGTTTTTT
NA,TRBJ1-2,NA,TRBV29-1,CSVEQGGGYTF,TGCAGCGTTGAACAGGGAGGTGGCTACACCTTC
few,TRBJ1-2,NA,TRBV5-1,CASSFSGENGYTF,TGCGCCAGCAGCTTTTCAGGGGAAAATGGCTACACCTTC
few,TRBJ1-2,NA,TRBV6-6,CASSSGPRYGYTF,TGTGCCAGCAGTTCAGGGCCCCGCTATGGCTACACCTTC
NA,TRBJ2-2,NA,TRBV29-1,CSFLPNTGELFF,TGCAGCTTCCTGCCGAACACCGGGGAGCTGTTTTTT
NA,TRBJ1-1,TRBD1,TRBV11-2,CASRVTGVNTEAFF,TGTGCCAGCAGGGTGACAGGGGTGAACACTGAAGCTTTCTTT
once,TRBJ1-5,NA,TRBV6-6,CASSWSGDQPQHF,TGTGCCAGCAGTTGGTCAGGGGATCAGCCCCAGCATTTT
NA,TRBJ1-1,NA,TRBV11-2,CASSLAVYTEAFF,TGTGCCAGCAGCTTAGCCGTATACACTGAAGCTTTCTTT
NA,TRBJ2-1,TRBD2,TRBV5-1,CASSLTSGGRRSYNEQFF,TGCGCCAGCAGCTTGACTAGCGGGGGGCGGAGGTCCTACAATGAGCAGTTCTTC
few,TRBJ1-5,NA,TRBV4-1,CASCSKGNPGPNQPQHF,TGCGCCAGCTGCTCCAAGGGAAACCCGGGACCCAATCAGCCCCAGCATTTT
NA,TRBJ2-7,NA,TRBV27,CASSSSDRLVAFEQYF,TGTGCCAGCAGCTCCTCGGACCGTTTGGTGGCGTTCGAGCAGTACTTC
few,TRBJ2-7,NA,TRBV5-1,CASSQRTLGEQYF,TGCGCCAGCAGCCAAAGGACCCTAGGGGAGCAGTACTTC
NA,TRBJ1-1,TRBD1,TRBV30,CALEQGQGTEAFF,TGTGCCTTAGAACAGGGGCAGGGCACTGAAGCTTTCTTT
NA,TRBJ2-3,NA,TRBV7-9,CASSSRGQTTDTQYF,TGTGCCAGCAGCTCCCGAGGACAGACCACAGATACGCAGTATTTT
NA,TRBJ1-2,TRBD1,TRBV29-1,CSAQGGRGTYGYTF,TGCAGCGCCCAAGGGGGCAGGGGTACCTATGGCTACACCTTC
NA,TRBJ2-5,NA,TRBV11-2,CASSLVEETQYF,TGTGCCAGCAGCTTAGTAGAAGAGACCCAGTACTTC
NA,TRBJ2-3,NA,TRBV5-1,CASSRLAKTSTDTQYF,TGCGCCAGCAGCCGTCTAGCGAAAACTAGCACAGATACGCAGTATTTT
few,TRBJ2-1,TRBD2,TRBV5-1,CASSPLMGGDNEQFF,TGCGCCAGCAGCCCCCTAATGGGGGGGGACAATGAGCAGTTCTTC
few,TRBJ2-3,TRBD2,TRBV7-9,CASSNQAGSTDTQYF,TGTGCCAGCAGCAATCAAGCGGGGAGCACAGATACGCAGTATTTT
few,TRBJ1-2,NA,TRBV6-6,CASRPFRASNYGYTF,TGTGCCAGCAGACCTTTCAGGGCGTCAAACTATGGCTACACCTTC